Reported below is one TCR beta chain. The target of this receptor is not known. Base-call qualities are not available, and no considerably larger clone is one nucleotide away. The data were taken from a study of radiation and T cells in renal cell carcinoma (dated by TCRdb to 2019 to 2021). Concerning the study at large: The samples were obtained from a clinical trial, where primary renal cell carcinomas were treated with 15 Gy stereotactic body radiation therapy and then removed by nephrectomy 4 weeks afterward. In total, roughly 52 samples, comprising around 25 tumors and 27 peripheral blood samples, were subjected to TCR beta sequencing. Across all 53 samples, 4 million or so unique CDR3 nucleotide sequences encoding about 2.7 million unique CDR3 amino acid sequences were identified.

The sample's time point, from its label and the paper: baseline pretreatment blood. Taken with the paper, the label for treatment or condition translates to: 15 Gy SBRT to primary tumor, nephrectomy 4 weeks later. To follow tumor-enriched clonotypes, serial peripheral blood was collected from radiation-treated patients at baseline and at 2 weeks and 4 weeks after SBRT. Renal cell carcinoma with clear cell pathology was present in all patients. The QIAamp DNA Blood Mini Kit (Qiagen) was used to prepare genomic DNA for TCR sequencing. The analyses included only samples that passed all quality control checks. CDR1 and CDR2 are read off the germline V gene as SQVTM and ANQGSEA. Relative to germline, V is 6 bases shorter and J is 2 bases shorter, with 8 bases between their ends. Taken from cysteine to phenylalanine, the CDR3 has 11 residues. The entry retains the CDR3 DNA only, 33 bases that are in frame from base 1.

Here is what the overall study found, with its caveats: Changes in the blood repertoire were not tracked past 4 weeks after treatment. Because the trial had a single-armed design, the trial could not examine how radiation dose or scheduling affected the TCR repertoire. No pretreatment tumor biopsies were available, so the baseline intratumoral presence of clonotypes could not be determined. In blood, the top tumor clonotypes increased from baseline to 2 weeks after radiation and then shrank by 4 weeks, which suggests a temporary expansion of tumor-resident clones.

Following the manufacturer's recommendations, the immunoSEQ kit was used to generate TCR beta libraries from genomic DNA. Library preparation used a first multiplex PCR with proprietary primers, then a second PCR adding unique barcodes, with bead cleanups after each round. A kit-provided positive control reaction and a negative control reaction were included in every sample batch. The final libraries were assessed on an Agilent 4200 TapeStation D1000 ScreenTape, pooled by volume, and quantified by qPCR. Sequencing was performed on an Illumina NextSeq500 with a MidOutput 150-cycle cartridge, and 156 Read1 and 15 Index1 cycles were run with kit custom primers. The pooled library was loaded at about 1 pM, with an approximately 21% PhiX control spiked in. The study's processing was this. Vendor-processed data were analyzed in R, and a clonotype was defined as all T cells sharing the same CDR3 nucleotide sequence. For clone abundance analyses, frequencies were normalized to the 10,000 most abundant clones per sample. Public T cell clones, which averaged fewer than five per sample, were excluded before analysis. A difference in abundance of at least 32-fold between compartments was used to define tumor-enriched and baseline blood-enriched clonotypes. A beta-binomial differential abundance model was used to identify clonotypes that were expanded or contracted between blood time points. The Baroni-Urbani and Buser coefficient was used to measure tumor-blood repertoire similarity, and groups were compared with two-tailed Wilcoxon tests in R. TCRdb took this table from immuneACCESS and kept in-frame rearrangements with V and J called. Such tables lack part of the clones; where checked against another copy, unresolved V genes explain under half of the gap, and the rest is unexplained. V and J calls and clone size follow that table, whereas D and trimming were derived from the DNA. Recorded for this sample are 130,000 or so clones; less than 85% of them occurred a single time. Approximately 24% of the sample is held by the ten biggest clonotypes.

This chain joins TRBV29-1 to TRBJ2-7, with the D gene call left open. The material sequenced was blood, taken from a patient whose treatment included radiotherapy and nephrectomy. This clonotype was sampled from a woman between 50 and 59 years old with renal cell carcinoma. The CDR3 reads CSVQSAYEQYF. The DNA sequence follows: TGCAGCGTACAGTCGGCCTACGAGCAGTACTTC.